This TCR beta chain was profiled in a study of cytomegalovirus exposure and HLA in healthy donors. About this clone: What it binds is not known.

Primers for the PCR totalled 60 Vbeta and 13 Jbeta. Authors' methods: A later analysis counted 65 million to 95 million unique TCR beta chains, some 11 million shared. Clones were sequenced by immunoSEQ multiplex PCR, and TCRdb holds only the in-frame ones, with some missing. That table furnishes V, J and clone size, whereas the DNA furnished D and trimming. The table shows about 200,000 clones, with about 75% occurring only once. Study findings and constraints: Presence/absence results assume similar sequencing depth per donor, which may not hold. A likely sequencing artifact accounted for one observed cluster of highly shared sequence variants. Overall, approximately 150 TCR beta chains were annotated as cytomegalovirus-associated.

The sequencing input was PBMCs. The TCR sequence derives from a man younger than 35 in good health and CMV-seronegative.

DNA of the CDR3: TGTGCCAGCAGCGTAGGTGGCAGGGGGCCGCTACTTAATTCACCCCTCCACTTT. It encodes CASSVGGRGPLLNSPLHF. This chain connects TRBV9 to TRBJ1-6, with TRBD1 matching over 8 bases. The CDR3 covers 18 residues. From germline, CDR1 is SGDLS and CDR2 YYNGEE. V trimming: 0 bases; J trimming: 6 bases; junction bases outside the gene matches: 11. Looking up the rest from reference TRBV9 and TRBJ1-6 gives the full variable domain: DSGVTQTPKHLITATGQRVTLRCSPRSGDLSVYWYQQSLDQGLQFLIQYYNGEERAKGNILERFSAQQFPDLHSELNLSSLELGDSALYFCASSVGGRGPLLNSPLHFGNGTRLTVT.